This T cell receptor (beta chain) is drawn from a study of T cell responses to AZD1222 COVID-19 vaccine. Regarding the study as a whole: Spike-specific TCRs gained breadth and depth after people received two AZD1222 doses. White British donors predominated, females outnumbered males, and clonal diversity was possibly underestimated. Along spike, vaccine-associated CD4 TCRs were found throughout, with dominance at 160-218 and 743-854. Repertoire sampling happened only post peak T cell response.

Note on this clone: The target antigen is unknown.

CDR1 and CDR2 (germline): LGHNA, YSLEER. V dropped 1 base and J dropped 5 bases, with 12 bases sitting between them. This CDR3 has 16 residues. TCRdb keeps only in-frame clones here, not all; method: immunoSEQ multiplex PCR. The table has roughly 120,000 clones, roughly 85% seen once. V gene TRBV4-3 combines with J gene TRBJ1-6; weak D call: TRBD1 (5 bases). Sequences were derived from peripheral blood, sampled 28 days after the second AZD1222 dose. This TCR was sampled from an adult who received the AZD1222 COVID-19 vaccine. This chain's CDR3 is CASSQVGLTNNSPLHF. CDR3 bases: TGCGCCAGCAGCCAAGTGGGACTTACAAATAATTCACCCCTCCACTTT.